The present entry profiles one T cell receptor (beta chain) with its context. The antigen remains undetermined. This entry is derived from a study of T cell responses to AZD1222 COVID-19 vaccine. Study-wide results and limits: Repertoires were obtained only post-peak T cell response. Donors were largely white British and mainly female; clonal diversity was possibly underestimated.

Losses at the gene ends were 3 bases for V and 8 bases for J; bases not matched to a gene: 7. The CDR3 loop spans 17 amino acids. Germline values: CDR1 WNHNN, CDR2 SYGVQD (reference sequence). Some clones are missing from TCRdb's copy, which holds only in-frame ones; the method was immunoSEQ multiplex PCR. In the table there are approximately 88,000 clones, around 73% of which are singletons. This sequence was found in an adult in good health. The sample here was peripheral blood, taken on day 0 of AZD1222 vaccination. This rearrangement joins TRBV10-1 to TRBJ2-1, with 16 positions matching TRBD2. The CDR3 loop reads CASSEGTSGRAVDEQFF. DNA of the CDR3: TGCGCCAGCAGTGAAGGGACTAGCGGGAGGGCGGTGGATGAGCAGTTCTTC.